A single sample is the source of the 26 T cell receptor beta chains below, sequenced in a study of neurological immune-mediated disorders. Via MiXCR, TCRdb re-called the 5' RACE reads, giving one row per CDR3 protein. The sample gives about 38,000 distinct CDR3 sequences, approximately 7% of which show up once; around 5.7% is in the top ten. The sample taken for sequencing was CD4+ T cells from blood. These receptors originate from a man aged 50-60 years in good health.

This clonotype was picked up many times. V gene TRBV7-9 combines with J gene TRBJ2-5; D gene uncertain. V was shortened by 6 bases and J by 4 bases, with 18 bases between the two germline ends. Germline CDR1 SEHNR, CDR2 FQNEAQ (reference sequence). This CDR3 has 15 amino acids. The CDR3: CASSSKSGLTETQYF. As DNA, the CDR3 is TGTGCCAGCAGTTCCAAATCGGGCCTTACAGAGACCCAGTACTTC.

This clonotype was seen ten or more times. This sequence joins TRBV20-1 and TRBJ2-7; 12 bases match TRBD2. Trimming cost V 5 bases and J 4 bases; bases outside gene matches: 15. The CDR3 totals 17 residues. Germline V gives CDR1 DFQATT, CDR2 SNEGSKA (reference sequence). The CDR3 DNA is TGCAGTGCTCAGGGACTAGCGGGTTCAAGGGACCCATACGAGCAGTACTTC. Translating it yields CSAQGLAGSRDPYEQYF.

This clonotype appeared many times. The chain joins TRBV6-5 to TRBJ2-7; 8 bases are shared with TRBD2. V trimming: 0 bases; J trimming: 12 bases; junction bases outside the gene matches: 4. The CDR3 contains 12 residues. From germline, CDR1 is MNHEY and CDR2 SVGAGI. The DNA of the CDR3 is TGTGCCAGCAGTTACTCCCAGCGGGAGTGGTACTTC. Protein: CASSYSQREWYF.

The sample holds many counts of this clonotype. This rearrangement joins TRBV7-2 to TRBJ2-7; 10 nucleotides match TRBD1. J was trimmed by 3 bases and V by 1 base; bases with no gene match: 3. Germline CDR1 and CDR2: SGHTA and FQGNSA. The CDR3 length is 15 residues. CDR3 amino acids: CASSLVGDRGYEQYF. The CDR3 bases are TGTGCCAGCAGCTTAGTGGGGGACAGGGGCTACGAGCAGTACTTC.

This clonotype has a count of ten or more. This rearrangement joins TRBV29-1 to TRBJ2-7; 9 bases line up with TRBD1. The CDR3 covers 14 residues. Trimming removed 6 bases from V and 7 bases from J; junction bases left unmatched: 13. The germline CDR1 and CDR2 sequences are SQVTM and ANQGSEA. CDR3 nucleotide sequence: TGCAGCGTAGTCAGGGACAGGGCGAGGGGGGAGCAGTACTTC. The encoded protein is CSVVRDRARGEQYF.

This clonotype was counted ten times or more. The chain joins TRBV7-9 to TRBJ2-7; D possibly matches TRBD1 or TRBD2 (5 bases each). V was cut by 1 base and J by 2 bases, with 9 bases left in between. Germline V gives CDR1 SEHNR, CDR2 FQNEAQ (reference sequence). The CDR3 is made up of 14 amino acids. The CDR3 DNA is TGTGCCAGCAGCTTAGGGGGGACGACCTACGAGCAGTACTTC. Protein product: CASSLGGTTYEQYF.

This chain joins TRBV28 and TRBJ2-4; D is tentatively TRBD1 or TRBD2 (7 bases each). CDR1 and CDR2 from the germline V gene are MDHEN and SYDVKM. The V and J ends lost 2 bases and 3 bases respectively, with 11 bases between them. The CDR3 runs to 15 residues. DNA for the CDR3: TGTGCCAGCAGTTTACAGGGGGAGGGCAAAAACATTCAGTACTTC. Translating gives CASSLQGEGKNIQYF.

This clonotype was counted many times. The V gene is TRBV15, the J gene TRBJ1-2; D may be TRBD1 (5 bases). V was cut by 1 base and J by 11 bases, with 8 bases left in between. The CDR3 has 11 residues. Germline V CDR1 and CDR2: LNHNV, YYDKDF (reference sequence). The CDR3 nucleotides read TGTGCCACCAGCAGAGGGGCAGGGTACACCTTC. Encoded protein: CATSRGAGYTF.

There are many counts of this clonotype. The CDR3 region has the DNA TGCGCCAGCAGCCAAGATACGAGAAATGAGCAGTTCTTC. Residues: CASSQDTRNEQFF. The chain carries TRBV4-3 and TRBJ2-1; D unresolved. Germline CDR1 and CDR2: LGHNA and YSLEER. The CDR3 sequence is 13 residues long. Between the trimmed V and J ends, which lost 0 bases and 7 bases, there was a span of 7 bases.

Many counts were recorded for this clonotype. The gene calls are TRBV20-1 and TRBJ2-2; either TRBD1 or TRBD2 may supply D (5 bases each). Trimming pared 3 bases from V and 4 bases from J, leaving 12 bases between. In germline, CDR1 is DFQATT, CDR2 SNEGSKA (reference sequence). This CDR3 contains 14 residues. CDR3 residues: CSASRGDITGELFF. Here the CDR3 DNA reads TGCAGTGCTAGTAGGGGAGATATCACCGGGGAGCTGTTTTTT.

This clonotype was picked up many times. The rearrangement uses TRBV2 and TRBJ2-5; D might be TRBD1 (6 bases). This CDR3 is built from 14 residues. Trimming pared 8 bases from V and 1 base from J, leaving 14 bases between. Germline CDR1 is SNHLY and CDR2 is FYNNEI. This chain's CDR3 is CASGPAGAQETQYF. In nucleotides, the CDR3 is TGTGCCAGCGGTCCGGCAGGGGCCCAAGAGACCCAGTACTTC.

At least ten counts were recorded for this clonotype. The rearrangement uses TRBV29-1 and TRBJ2-3; D might be TRBD2 (6 bases). CDR3 length equals 13 residues. V lost 4 bases and J 4 bases, leaving 12 bases between the germline ends. The germline CDR1 and CDR2 sequences are SQVTM and ANQGSEA. The CDR3 is CSVGGGLSDTQYF. The CDR3 nucleotides are TGCAGCGTTGGTGGAGGGCTTTCAGATACGCAGTATTTT.

This clonotype appeared many times. DNA of the CDR3: TGTGCCAGCAAGTCAGGACCCGAGACCCACGTTTGGAACATTCAGTACTTC. Translated: CASKSGPETHVWNIQYF. The chain is built from TRBV28 and TRBJ2-4, with D uncertain. Trimming took off 7 bases at V and 7 bases at J, with 26 bases between the two ends. The germline V gene has CDR1 MDHEN and CDR2 SYDVKM. The CDR3 contains 17 residues.

This clonotype appeared many times. Since no conserved phenylalanine or tryptophan closes the CDR3, a read error is the likely cause. The CDR3 bases are TGTGCCAGCAGAGCCTCGCGGGAACACCGGGGTAATGAGCAGTTCTCC. Amino acids: CASRASREHRGNEQFS. The chain links TRBV28 to TRBJ2-1; tentative D call: TRBD2 (6 bases). Germline V CDR1 and CDR2: MDHEN, SYDVKM. V was trimmed by 6 bases and J by 7 bases, leaving 22 bases between them. The CDR3 loop spans 16 amino acids.

The chain combines TRBV5-1 with TRBJ2-1, with TRBD2 identical over 8 bases. V shed 7 bases, J shed 3 bases, and the junction held 12 bases outside the gene matches. Germline V CDR1 and CDR2: SGHRS, YFSETQ. The CDR3 covers 16 residues. The DNA for the CDR3 is TGCGCCAGCGCCGGGGCGGGAGGAATGGGCTACAATGAGCAGTTCTTC. Protein: CASAGAGGMGYNEQFF.

This clonotype was observed many times. V usage is TRBV2 and J usage is TRBJ1-1, with D perhaps matching TRBD1 (5 bases). With 8 bases removed from V and 0 bases from J, the gap between germline ends came to 10 bases. Germline CDR1 reads SNHLY; CDR2 reads FYNNEI. CDR3 length equals 13 residues. CDR3 in amino acids: CASLQGMNTEAFF. In DNA form, the CDR3 reads TGTGCCAGCCTGCAGGGCATGAACACTGAAGCTTTCTTT. Full variable domain (outside the CDR3, taken from reference TRBV2 and TRBJ1-1): EPEVTQTPSHQVTQMGQEVILRCVPISNHLYFYWYRQILGQKVEFLVSFYNNEISEKSEIFDDQFSVERPDGSNFTLKIRSTKLEDSAMYFCASLQGMNTEAFFGQGTRLTVV.

This clonotype was observed at least ten times. The chain couples TRBV20-1 to TRBJ1-5; unclear D gene. CDR1 is DFQATT, CDR2 SNEGSKA, per germline (reference sequence). The germline V and J ends were trimmed by 6 bases and 0 bases, with 12 bases remaining between them. CDR3 length equals 14 residues. The CDR3 DNA follows: TGCAGTGCGGGGTTCAGTTATAGCAATCAGCCCCAGCATTTT. Its translation: CSAGFSYSNQPQHF.

This clonotype was observed at least ten times. The gene calls are TRBV3-1 and TRBJ2-2, with unresolved D. Per germline, CDR1 LGHDT and CDR2 YNNKEL (reference sequence). The V and J ends lost 4 bases and 7 bases respectively, with 7 bases between them. The CDR3 consists of 12 residues. For the CDR3, the DNA is TGTGCCAGCAGCCTCCTCGGCGGGGAGCTGTTTTTT. This gives the protein CASSLLGGELFF.

The sample holds many counts of this clonotype. V gene TRBV12-3 or TRBV12-4 combines with J gene TRBJ2-1; either TRBD1 or TRBD2 may supply D (6 bases each). This CDR3 contains 16 residues. V dropped 5 bases and J dropped 9 bases, with 23 bases sitting between them. CDR3 sequence: CASSPGLRGPLGEQFF. CDR3 DNA sequence: TGTGCCAGCAGTCCCGGCTTACGGGGGCCCTTAGGTGAGCAGTTCTTC.

At least ten counts were recorded for this clonotype. CDR3 coding DNA: TGTGCCAGCAGCTTCGCCCGGGGTACGGGCGGGGCCAACGTCCTGACTTTC. Amino acids: CASSFARGTGGANVLTF. The genes are TRBV7-2 and TRBJ2-6; a possible D gene is TRBD2 (5 bases). This CDR3 has 17 amino acids. The V and J ends lost 3 bases and 4 bases respectively, with 16 bases between them. Looked up from germline, CDR1 is SGHTA and CDR2 is FQGNSA.

In its sample, this clonotype was seen many times. The V gene is TRBV28, the J gene TRBJ1-4; 9 nucleotides agree with TRBD1. The germline V gene encodes CDR1 MDHEN and CDR2 SYDVKM. The CDR3 is 17 amino acids. The trim removed 6 bases at V and 3 bases at J, leaving 11 bases unmatched. The CDR3 reads CASSGQGYGRANEKLFF. The CDR3 region has the DNA TGTGCCAGCAGCGGACAGGGGTACGGTAGGGCTAATGAAAAACTGTTTTTT. The complete variable domain, with remaining parts taken from reference TRBV28 and TRBJ1-4, reads DVKVTQSSRYLVKRTGEKVFLECVQDMDHENMFWYRQDPGLGLRLIYFSYDVKMKEKGDIPEGYSVSREKKERFSLILESASTNQTSMYLCASSGQGYGRANEKLFFGSGTQLSVL.

This clonotype was counted many times. The chain is built from TRBV27 and TRBJ2-3; 8 nucleotides match TRBD2. Trimming cost V 8 bases and J 4 bases; bases outside gene matches: 11. Germline CDR1 and CDR2: MNHEY and SMNVEV (reference sequence). The CDR3 has 15 residues. For the CDR3, the DNA is TGTGCCAGCCGTCCCTCGGCGGGAGGTTCAGATACGCAGTATTTT. Translation gives CASRPSAGGSDTQYF.

This clonotype was observed at least ten times. The genes are TRBV16 and TRBJ2-2; D is unresolved. Deletions cut 2 bases from V and 1 base from J, with 2 bases between. CDR1 KGHSY and CDR2 FQNENV come from the germline V gene. The CDR3 loop spans 13 amino acids. As DNA, the CDR3 is TGTGCCAGCAGCCAACAGAACACCGGGGAGCTGTTTTTT. Encoded protein: CASSQQNTGELFF.

The table lists this clonotype with many counts. This rearrangement joins TRBV20-1 to TRBJ2-1; 7 positions match TRBD2. Germline CDR1 DFQATT, CDR2 SNEGSKA (reference sequence). The CDR3 covers 13 residues. Trimming at V came to 5 bases and at J to 3 bases, leaving 4 bases not matched to a gene. CDR3 sequence reads: CSAPGLVYNEQFF. The DNA for the CDR3 is TGCAGTGCTCCCGGACTAGTCTACAATGAGCAGTTCTTC.

This clonotype was seen repeatedly, ten times or more. This rearrangement joins TRBV18 to TRBJ2-7; 9 bases agree with TRBD2. Germline loops: CDR1 KGHSH, CDR2 LQKENI. This CDR3 contains 16 residues. J lost 0 bases, V lost 1 base, and 4 bases had no gene match. CDR3 residues: CASSPLAGVTSYEQYF. The CDR3 region has the DNA TGTGCCAGCTCACCACTAGCGGGAGTTACCTCCTACGAGCAGTACTTC.

The CDR3 is CASSLVLAGESNEQFF. CDR3 nucleotides: TGCGCCAGCAGCTTGGTTCTAGCGGGAGAGAGCAATGAGCAGTTCTTC. The rearrangement uses TRBV5-1 and TRBJ2-1; TRBD2 agrees at 10 bases. J gave up 6 bases and V 0 bases, and 6 bases lay outside the gene matches. Germline values: CDR1 SGHRS, CDR2 YFSETQ. The CDR3 is 16 residues long.